Given below is one T cell receptor (beta chain) in context. Its matching antigen is unknown. These patients, aged 18 to 65, had recently diagnosed hyperthyroidism lasting under 2 months. These data are taken from a study of T cells in Graves' hyperthyroidism and ophthalmopathy. Study as a whole: Peripheral blood was drawn at first diagnosis, prior to all treatment. Overall study findings and caveats: Blood also held most thyroid clonotypes expanded beyond 0.001.

RNA transcripts gave rise to amplified TCR beta CDR3 regions. First-round RT-PCR targeting the TCR CDR3 was performed with the HTBI primer set. One entry per CDR3 protein results from TCRdb running MiXCR on the multiplex PCR reads. Here the sample spans approximately 420,000 distinct CDR3 sequences, approximately 15% being singletons. Germline CDR1 DFQATT, CDR2 SNEGSKA (reference sequence). The V gene end was trimmed by 3 bases and the J gene end by 4 bases; junction bases not matched to a gene: 3. The CDR3 spans 15 residues. The clonotype was recovered from a woman between 18 and 29 years old with Graves' hyperthyroidism. Sequencing was done on a sample of blood. The chain combines TRBV20-1 with TRBJ2-3; 14 nucleotides match TRBD2. In DNA form, the CDR3 reads TGCAGTGCTAGCCCGACTAGCGGGAGGGCAGATACGCAGTATTTT. Amino acid sequence: CSASPTSGRADTQYF.